The present T cell receptor beta chain was sequenced within a study of identical twins. MiXCR, run by TCRdb on the 5' RACE reads, gives a single entry per CDR3 protein. The sample has about 1.7 million distinct CDR3 sequences; under 35% are singletons. Per the germline V gene, CDR1 is GTSNPN and CDR2 is SVGIG (reference sequence). This CDR3 is built from 12 residues. V gave up 0 bases and J gave up 10 bases, with 12 bases separating them. The rearrangement links TRBV30 to TRBJ1-1, with D maybe TRBD1 (5 bases). The TCR originated in a newborn girl in good health. Specimen: cord blood. The DNA for the CDR3 is TGTGCCTGGAGTGTACGGGGCGGGGGAGCTTTCTTT. Its translation is CAWSVRGGGAFF.